What follows are 29 T cell receptor beta chains derived from one specimen sequenced in a study of blood T cell repertoires in COVID-19. Here immunoSEQ multiplex PCR was the method, and the copy in TCRdb shows in-frame clones only, minus some. The table has approximately 200,000 clones, approximately 85% seen once. The sample was peripheral blood. The receptors were sampled from a human donor with active or convalescent COVID-19. The donor label of this sample is uncertain.

The V and J genes are TRBV10-3 and TRBJ2-7; 10 bases match TRBD2. The germline CDR1 and CDR2 sequences are ENHRY and SYGVKD. The length of the CDR3 is 14 residues. The V gene end was trimmed by 0 bases and the J gene end by 7 bases; junction bases not matched to a gene: 3. CDR3 residues: CAISESSGRAEQYF. CDR3 in DNA: TGTGCCATCAGTGAGTCGAGCGGGAGGGCTGAGCAGTACTTC.

This chain links TRBV11-2 with TRBJ2-3; 7 bases fit TRBD2. The trim removed 1 base at V and 7 bases at J, leaving 5 bases unmatched. CDR1 SGHAT and CDR2 FQNNGV come from the germline V gene. The CDR3 totals 14 residues. The DNA for the CDR3 is TGTGCCAGCAGCTTAGGGGGGGACTACTATACGCAGTATTTT. This sequence encodes CASSLGGDYYTQYF.

This chain joins TRBV18 and TRBJ1-6; perhaps TRBD1 as D (5 bases). Trimming stripped 2 bases from V and 8 bases from J, with 13 bases between. The CDR3 extends over 15 amino acids. The V gene's germline CDR1 is KGHSH and CDR2 LQKENI. CDR3 sequence reads: CASSPGGTYDSPLHF. In nucleotides, the CDR3 is TGTGCCAGCTCACCAGGAGGGACCTACGATTCACCCCTCCACTTT.

This sequence joins TRBV7-9 and TRBJ2-1, with 8 bases fitting TRBD2. The CDR3 covers 12 residues. With V trimmed by 2 bases and J by 15 bases, 6 bases remained unmatched. Germline lookup yields CDR1 SEHNR and CDR2 FQNEAQ (reference sequence). This chain's CDR3 is CASSLQVAGGFF. CDR3 DNA sequence: TGTGCCAGCAGCTTACAGGTGGCGGGAGGGTTCTTC.

The V call is TRBV3-1 (or the pseudogene TRBV3-2), the J call TRBJ2-7; TRBD1 matches at 7 bases. Germline V gene data show CDR1 as LGHDT and CDR2 as YNNKEL (reference sequence). Germline trimming cut 5 bases from V and 6 bases from J; bases unmatched to any gene: 10. The CDR3 covers 14 residues. CDR3 coding DNA: TGTGCCAGCAGCAACCGACAGGGACGGTGCGAGCAGTACTTC. This sequence encodes CASSNRQGRCEQYF.

This clone was picked up a small number of times. The rearrangement uses TRBV3-1 (or the pseudogene TRBV3-2) and TRBJ1-1; 7 bases match TRBD1. Germline V lookup: CDR1 LGHDT, CDR2 YNNKEL (reference sequence). The trim removed 5 bases at V and 8 bases at J, leaving 2 bases unmatched. The CDR3 is 11 residues long. CDR3: CASSRGREAFF. Written as DNA, the CDR3 is TGTGCCAGCAGCAGGGGGCGCGAAGCTTTCTTT.

About this clone: An end of the junction does not agree with germline; a read error may underlie this. The chain links TRBV30 to TRBJ1-6; 7 bases are shared with TRBD1. The CDR3 is made up of 16 amino acids. Germline CDR1 is GTSNPN and CDR2 is SVGIG (reference sequence). The CDR3 DNA follows: TGTGTCTGGAGGGGGCGGCCCGAGCGGGGTAATTCACCCCTCCACTTT. Encoded protein: CVWRGRPERGNSPLHF.

The chain recombines TRBV7-2 with TRBJ2-2; D perhaps matches TRBD2 (5 bases). V shed 5 bases and J shed 3 bases, with 10 bases lying between them. CDR1 SGHTA and CDR2 FQGNSA come from the germline V gene. The CDR3 has 14 amino acids. The chain's CDR3 is CASSPGLYTGELFF. CDR3 bases: TGTGCCAGCAGCCCAGGACTTTACACCGGGGAGCTGTTTTTT.

This clone was recorded a few times. This chain links TRBV9 with TRBJ2-7, with 7 positions matching TRBD2. The CDR3 spans 17 residues. J was trimmed by 0 bases and V by 0 bases; bases with no gene match: 9. CDR1 and CDR2 (germline): SGDLS, YYNGEE. The CDR3 sequence: CASSVEASSGGSYEQYF. The CDR3, as DNA: TGTGCCAGCAGCGTAGAGGCCTCTAGCGGAGGCTCCTACGAGCAGTACTTC.

This chain joins TRBV10-3 and TRBJ1-5, with D tentatively TRBD1 (6 bases). The CDR3 has 17 residues. Per the germline V gene, CDR1 is ENHRY and CDR2 is SYGVKD. V lost 0 bases to trimming and J lost 0 bases, with 12 bases between them. CDR3 sequence: CAISESLDSDSNQPQHF. DNA for the CDR3: TGTGCCATCAGTGAGTCGTTGGACAGCGATAGCAATCAGCCCCAGCATTTT.

V is TRBV11-2 and J is TRBJ2-1; 7 bases match TRBD2. The V gene's germline CDR1 is SGHAT and CDR2 FQNNGV. This CDR3 contains 15 residues. V lost 0 bases and J lost 7; bases outside the gene matches: 6. This CDR3 reads CASSLERGRRNEQFF. The CDR3 nucleotides read TGTGCCAGCAGCTTAGAGCGCGGGAGAAGGAATGAGCAGTTCTTC.

The genes are TRBV6-2 or TRBV6-3 and TRBJ2-2; the D gene is possibly TRBD2 (6 bases). This CDR3 comprises 14 residues. The ends were cut back, 5 bases at V and 3 bases at J, with 10 bases in the middle. Germline V gene data show CDR1 as MNHEY and CDR2 as SVGEGT. The CDR3 bases are TGTGCCAGCAGTGGAGGGATACACACCGGGGAGCTGTTTTTT. Protein: CASSGGIHTGELFF.

The gene calls are TRBV9 and TRBJ2-1, with D possibly TRBD1 on 5 matching bases. V was shortened by 3 bases and J by 8 bases, with 12 bases between the two germline ends. CDR3 length: 13 amino acids. Germline values: CDR1 SGDLS, CDR2 YYNGEE. CDR3 in DNA: TGTGCCAGCAGCGCCGCAGGGTACTATGAGCAGTTCTTC. Its translation: CASSAAGYYEQFF. Complete variable domain (other parts from reference TRBV9 and TRBJ2-1): DSGVTQTPKHLITATGQRVTLRCSPRSGDLSVYWYQQSLDQGLQFLIQYYNGEERAKGNILERFSAQQFPDLHSELNLSSLELGDSALYFCASSAAGYYEQFFGPGTRLTVL.

The chain uses TRBV7-2 and TRBJ1-5; 8 bases map to TRBD1. The ends lost 5 bases at V and 9 bases at J; junction bases unmatched: 12. CDR1 SGHTA and CDR2 FQGNSA come from the germline V gene. The length of the CDR3 is 15 residues. The CDR3 loop reads CASSKRDRPNGPQHF. For the CDR3, the DNA is TGTGCCAGCAGCAAAAGGGACAGGCCCAATGGGCCCCAGCATTTT.

This clone showed up just once. The rearrangement uses TRBV19 and TRBJ1-2; D is uncertain. Germline CDR1 and CDR2: LNHDA and SQIVND (reference sequence). The CDR3 contains 14 residues. Trimming shortened V by 3 bases and J by 2 bases, and 10 bases separated the two germline ends. CDR3 DNA sequence: TGTGCCAGTAGTATGGCGGGGATGAACTATGGCTACACCTTC. This translates into CASSMAGMNYGYTF.

The chain employs TRBV5-6 and TRBJ2-5; 8 positions match TRBD1. Germline V gene lookup returns CDR1 SGHDT and CDR2 YYEEEE. The trim removed 3 bases at V and 3 bases at J, leaving 16 bases unmatched. The CDR3 covers 18 residues. The CDR3 is CASSSPRQGLLNEETQYF. CDR3 coding DNA: TGTGCCAGCAGCTCACCGCGACAGGGGCTATTAAATGAAGAGACCCAGTACTTC.

The rearrangement joins TRBV5-4 to TRBJ2-1; the D is unclear. Trimming pared 2 bases from V and 9 bases from J, leaving 6 bases between. Germline values: CDR1 SGHNT, CDR2 YYREEE (reference sequence). The CDR3 has 11 amino acids. As DNA, the CDR3 is TGTGCCAGCAGCTTCCTTAGTGAGCAGTTCTTC. It codes for CASSFLSEQFF.

Concerning this clone: Other nucleotide sequences in the sample specify the same CDR3. The chain is built from TRBV9 and TRBJ2-3; D gene unclear. Trimming stripped 0 bases from V and 0 bases from J, with 5 bases between. The CDR3 length is 14 residues. Germline CDR1 and CDR2: SGDLS and YYNGEE. This CDR3 is CASSVDGSTDTQYF. In nucleotides, the CDR3 is TGTGCCAGCAGCGTAGACGGGAGCACAGATACGCAGTATTTT.

The rearrangement links TRBV4-1 to TRBJ2-7, with 8 positions matching TRBD1. V lost 3 bases to trimming and J lost 3 bases; unmatched junction nucleotides: 7. There are 15 residues in the CDR3. Germline CDR1 and CDR2: MGHRA and YSYEKL. This chain's CDR3 is CASSHHTGGSYEQYF. The CDR3 DNA reads TGCGCCAGCAGCCATCATACAGGGGGGAGCTACGAGCAGTACTTC.

The chain employs TRBV3-1 (or the pseudogene TRBV3-2) and TRBJ1-4; 8 nucleotides match TRBD1. Germline V CDR1 and CDR2: LGHDT, YNNKEL (reference sequence). With 5 bases clipped from V and 5 bases from J, the junction kept 4 bases outside the gene matches. The CDR3 loop spans 14 amino acids. The CDR3 DNA is TGTGCCAGCAGCTTGGGACAGGCGAATGAAAAACTGTTTTTT. It translates to CASSLGQANEKLFF.

J is TRBJ2-1 and V is TRBV2; 7 bases agree with TRBD1. Unmatched junction bases numbered 12, after V lost 7 bases and J lost 15 bases. The CDR3 loop spans 12 amino acids. Per the germline V gene, CDR1 is SNHLY and CDR2 is FYNNEI. The CDR3 region has the DNA TGTGCCAGCACCTTCCCCCCCGACAGGGCGTTCTTC. Its translation: CASTFPPDRAFF.

The genes are TRBV2 and TRBJ2-7; D gene unclear. CDR3 length: 14 residues. The V gene lost 3 bases and the J gene lost 2 bases, with 11 bases spanning the gap. CDR1 is SNHLY, CDR2 FYNNEI, per germline. The CDR3 DNA reads as TGTGCCAGCAGTGAGACAAAAACTGCCTACGAGCAGTACTTC. Protein product: CASSETKTAYEQYF.

This chain joins TRBV7-9 and TRBJ2-5; D is undetermined. V was cut by 4 bases and J by 5 bases, with 8 bases left in between. In germline, CDR1 is SEHNR, CDR2 FQNEAQ (reference sequence). There are 12 residues in the CDR3. The chain's CDR3 is CASSSSRETQYF. CDR3 bases: TGTGCCAGCAGCTCTTCGAGGGAGACCCAGTACTTC.

The J gene is TRBJ2-3, the V gene TRBV29-1, with TRBD2 matching 9 bases. The CDR3 covers 15 residues. From germline, CDR1 is SQVTM and CDR2 ANQGSEA. Trimming took 4 bases from V and 0 from J; bases not matched to a gene: 5. DNA of the CDR3: TGCAGCGTTGCCGGGACTAGCTTTAGCACAGATACGCAGTATTTT. Translated, it gives CSVAGTSFSTDTQYF.

The chain couples TRBV7-3 to TRBJ2-1, with D tentatively TRBD2 (5 bases). Trimming left V 1 base short and J 8 bases short, with 12 bases between. CDR3 length equals 14 residues. In germline, CDR1 is SGHTA, CDR2 FQGTGA. Written as DNA, the CDR3 is TGTGCCAGCAGCTTAATAGCCTTCGGGGATGAGCAGTTCTTC. It specifies CASSLIAFGDEQFF.

J is TRBJ2-7 and V is TRBV9; 8 positions match TRBD2. Unmatched junction bases numbered 2, after V lost 1 base and J lost 2 bases. The CDR3 extends over 14 amino acids. The germline V gene encodes CDR1 SGDLS and CDR2 YYNGEE. Here the CDR3 DNA reads TGTGCCAGCAGCGTACTAGCGGGCGCCTACGAGCAGTACTTC. This sequence encodes CASSVLAGAYEQYF.

The gene calls are TRBV9 and TRBJ2-1; TRBD1 agrees at 10 bases. Trimming cost V 4 bases and J 1 base; bases outside gene matches: 14. The germline V gene encodes CDR1 SGDLS and CDR2 YYNGEE. The CDR3 consists of 19 residues. This CDR3 is CASSPWTGGAKRSYNEQFF. For the CDR3, the DNA is TGTGCCAGCAGCCCCTGGACAGGGGGGGCTAAGAGGTCCTACAATGAGCAGTTCTTC.

Only a few counts were recorded for this clone. J is TRBJ1-3 and V is TRBV5-1; D possibly corresponds to TRBD1 (6 bases). Germline-derived CDR1 and CDR2 are SGHRS and YFSETQ. V was pared by 0 bases and J by 3 bases, with 13 bases between. The CDR3 runs to 16 residues. This CDR3 is CASSLGQENIGNTIYF. DNA of the CDR3: TGCGCCAGCAGCTTGGGACAGGAGAATATTGGAAACACCATATATTTT.

The genes are TRBV4-2 and TRBJ1-6; D is possibly TRBD1 (5 bases). Germline V gives CDR1 LGHNA, CDR2 YNFKEQ. The CDR3 is made up of 16 amino acids. V shed 1 base and J shed 9 bases, with 16 bases lying between them. CDR3 sequence reads: CASSQGVGQGGSPLHF. In DNA form, the CDR3 reads TGTGCCAGCAGCCAAGGGGTTGGGCAGGGAGGTTCACCCCTCCACTTT.